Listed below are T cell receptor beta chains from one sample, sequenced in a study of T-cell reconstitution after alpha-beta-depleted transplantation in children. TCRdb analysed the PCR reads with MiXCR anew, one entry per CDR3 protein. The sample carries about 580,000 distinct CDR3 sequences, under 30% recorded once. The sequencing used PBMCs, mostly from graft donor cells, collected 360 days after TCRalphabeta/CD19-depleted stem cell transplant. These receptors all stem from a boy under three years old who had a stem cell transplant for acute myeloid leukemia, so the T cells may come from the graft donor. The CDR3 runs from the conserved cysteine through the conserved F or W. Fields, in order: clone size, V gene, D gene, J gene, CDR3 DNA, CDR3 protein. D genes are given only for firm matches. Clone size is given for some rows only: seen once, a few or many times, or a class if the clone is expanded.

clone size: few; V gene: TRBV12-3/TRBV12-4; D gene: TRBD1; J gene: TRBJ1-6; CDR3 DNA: TGTGCCAGCAGCTCGGACAGGGCCAATTCACCCCTCCACTTT; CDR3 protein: CASSSDRANSPLHF
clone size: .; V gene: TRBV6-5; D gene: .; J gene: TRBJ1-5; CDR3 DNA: TGTGCCAGCAGTTACTCGAGGCAGGGCAATCAGCCCCAGCATTTT; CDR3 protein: CASSYSRQGNQPQHF
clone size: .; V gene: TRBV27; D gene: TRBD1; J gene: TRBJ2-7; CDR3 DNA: TGTGCCAGCAGCCGTTCGGGACAGGCAACCTACGAGCAGTACTTC; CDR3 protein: CASSRSGQATYEQYF
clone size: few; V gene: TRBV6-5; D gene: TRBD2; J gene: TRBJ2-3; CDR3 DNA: TGTGCCAGCAGTTACGTGTCTAGCGGGGGATATTCAACAGATACGCAGTATTTT; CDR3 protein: CASSYVSSGGYSTDTQYF
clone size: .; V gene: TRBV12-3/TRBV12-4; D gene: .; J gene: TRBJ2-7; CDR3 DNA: TGTGCCAGCAGGATACAGGGTTTCCCCTACGAGCAGTACTTC; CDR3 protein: CASRIQGFPYEQYF
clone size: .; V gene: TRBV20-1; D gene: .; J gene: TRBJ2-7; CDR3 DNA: TGCAGTGCTAGTTCTTCTGCGTCTTACGAGCAGTACTTC; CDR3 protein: CSASSSASYEQYF
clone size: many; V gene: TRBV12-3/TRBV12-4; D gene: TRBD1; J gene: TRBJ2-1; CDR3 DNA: TGTGCCAGCAGTTCTCCAGGGACAGGTAAACGCAATGAGCAGTTCTTC; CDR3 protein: CASSSPGTGKRNEQFF
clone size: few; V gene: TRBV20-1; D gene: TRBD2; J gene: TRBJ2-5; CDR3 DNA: TGCAGTGCATCGGGAACAGGGACTAGCGGAGAGACCCAGTACTTC; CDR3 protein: CSASGTGTSGETQYF
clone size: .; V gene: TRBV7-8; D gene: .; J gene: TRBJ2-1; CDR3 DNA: TGTGCCAGCAGCTTAGGTACGCAGTTTTACAATGAGCAGTTCTTC; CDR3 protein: CASSLGTQFYNEQFF
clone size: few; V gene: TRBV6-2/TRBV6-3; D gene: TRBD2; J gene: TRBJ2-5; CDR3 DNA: TGTGCCAGCAGTTACCCGAAGCGGGGCCAAGAGACCCAGTACTTC; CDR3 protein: CASSYPKRGQETQYF
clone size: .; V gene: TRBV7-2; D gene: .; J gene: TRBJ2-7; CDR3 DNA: TGTGCCAGCAGCTTAGTACAGGGTGGAACCTACGAGCAGTACTTC; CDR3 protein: CASSLVQGGTYEQYF
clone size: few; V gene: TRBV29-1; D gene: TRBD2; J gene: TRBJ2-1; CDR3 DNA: TGCAGCGTTGACCTAGCGGGGGGGCCGGGCAATGAGCAGTTCTTC; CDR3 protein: CSVDLAGGPGNEQFF
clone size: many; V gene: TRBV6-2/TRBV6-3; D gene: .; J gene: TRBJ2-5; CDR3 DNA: TGTGCCAGCAGTTCGGACTACCGTATACAAGAGACCCAGTACTTC; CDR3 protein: CASSSDYRIQETQYF
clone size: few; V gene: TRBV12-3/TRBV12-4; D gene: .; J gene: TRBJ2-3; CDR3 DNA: TGTGCCAGCAGTTTCTACCCCGTAGGCACAGATACGCAGTATTTT; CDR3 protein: CASSFYPVGTDTQYF
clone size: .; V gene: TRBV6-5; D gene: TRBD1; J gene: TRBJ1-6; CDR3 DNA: TGTGCCAGCAGTTACTCGGACAGGGGGCATTCTTCACCCCTCCACTTT; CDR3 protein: CASSYSDRGHSSPLHF
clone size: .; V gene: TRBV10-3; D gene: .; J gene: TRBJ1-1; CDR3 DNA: TGTGCCATCAGTGAGGGGGACACCGTACTATCTTTCTTT; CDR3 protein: CAISEGDTVLSFF
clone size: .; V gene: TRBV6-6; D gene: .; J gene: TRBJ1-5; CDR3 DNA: TGTGCCAGCAGTTATAGTGGCGAGGCGCCCCAGCATTTT; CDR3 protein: CASSYSGEAPQHF
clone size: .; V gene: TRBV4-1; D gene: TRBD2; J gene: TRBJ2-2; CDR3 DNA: TGCGCCAGCAGCCAACGGGCGGGGGACACCGGGGAGCTGTTTTTT; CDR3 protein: CASSQRAGDTGELFF
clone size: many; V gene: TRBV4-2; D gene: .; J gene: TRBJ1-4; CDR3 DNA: TGTGCCAGCAGCCAGGGGCGGGCTAATGAAAAACTGTTTTTT; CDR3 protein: CASSQGRANEKLFF
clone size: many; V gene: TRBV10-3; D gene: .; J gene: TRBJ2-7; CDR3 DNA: TGTGCCATCAGTGAGTCGTCCAGGGGCGAGCAGTACTTC; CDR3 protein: CAISESSRGEQYF
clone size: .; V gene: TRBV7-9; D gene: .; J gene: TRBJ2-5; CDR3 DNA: TGTGCCAGCAGCTTAGGCCCCCTTCCCGAAGAGACCCAGTACTTC; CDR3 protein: CASSLGPLPEETQYF
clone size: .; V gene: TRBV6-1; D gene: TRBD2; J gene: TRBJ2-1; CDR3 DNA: TGTGCCAGCAGTACATCTAGCGGGGGATCCTACAATGAGCAGTTCTTC; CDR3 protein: CASSTSSGGSYNEQFF
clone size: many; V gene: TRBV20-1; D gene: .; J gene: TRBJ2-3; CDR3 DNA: TGCAGTGCTACCCCCACGGATACGCAGTATTTT; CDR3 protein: CSATPTDTQYF